The TCR beta chain under discussion was sequenced for a study of vaccination effects on CD4 cells after COVID-19. Study-wide background: It was two doses of either the BNT162b2 or mRNA-1273 vaccine that participants received.

The method was immunoSEQ multiplex PCR; TCRdb's version includes in-frame clones alone and lacks a portion of them. The sample has 25,000 to 30,000 clones, around 75% seen once. Trimming removed 3 bases from V and 7 bases from J; junction bases left unmatched: 3. In germline, CDR1 is SGHRS, CDR2 YFSETQ. CDR3 length: 15 residues. Sequencing was preceded by expansion of antigen-specific CD4+ T cells with viral peptide pools in the ViraFEST assay. Once cultured for roughly ten days, the cells underwent separation to obtain CD4+ T cells. Nucleocapsid antibodies were negative in the vaccine recipients, who had never had SARS-CoV-2 infection. This clone has a single count. The antigen remains undetermined. Study outcomes and limitations: Relatively few convalescent patients took part in the study, which had no early post-infection timepoints. Late in the post-vaccination period, infection-induced and vaccine-induced clones underwent marked clonal contraction.

This sample comprised CD4+ T cells from PBMCs cultured with SARS-CoV-2 spike peptides, obtained before COVID-19 vaccination. This rearrangement joins TRBV5-1 to TRBJ2-1, with 14 positions matching TRBD2. This clonotype was obtained from a human donor who received a COVID-19 vaccine. The CDR3 is CASSSGLAGVNEQFF. The CDR3 region has the DNA TGCGCCAGCAGCTCGGGACTAGCGGGGGTGAATGAGCAGTTCTTC.